This T cell receptor beta chain was recorded in a study of Ad26.COV2.S vaccination and SARS-CoV-2 variants. Looking at the study overall: Donor was assigned to the Ad26.COV2.S arm of trial COV1001. Dosing was one shot or two shots 56 days apart.

A remark on this clone: The antigen remains undetermined.

The method was immunoSEQ multiplex PCR; TCRdb's version includes in-frame clones alone and lacks a portion of them. The table has 330,000 or so clones, roughly 88% seen once. V lost 8 bases to trimming and J lost 4 bases, with 12 bases between them. CDR1 is ENHRY, CDR2 SYGVKD, per germline. The CDR3 covers 13 residues. Study-wide results and limits: Analyses that measured TCR breadth and depth may have underestimated total T cell responses. Vaccinees and placebo recipients showed similar non-spike TCR breadth.

Treatment defined: approximately 18 received Ad26.COV2.S at low or high dose, single or two shots; five or six received placebo; per-sample allocation not given. Sampling occurred on day 63 after the first vaccine or placebo injection. The TCR sequence derives from a person between 18 and 60 years old who received the Ad26.COV2.S COVID-19 vaccine or a placebo. The starting material was peripheral blood, obtained in a trial of Ad26.COV2.S vaccine versus placebo. This rearrangement joins TRBV10-3 to TRBJ2-1; D might be TRBD1 or TRBD2, each matching 5 bases. The CDR3 DNA is TGTGCCATCGGACACCCGGGGTACAATGAGCAGTTCTTC. Translated: CAIGHPGYNEQFF.